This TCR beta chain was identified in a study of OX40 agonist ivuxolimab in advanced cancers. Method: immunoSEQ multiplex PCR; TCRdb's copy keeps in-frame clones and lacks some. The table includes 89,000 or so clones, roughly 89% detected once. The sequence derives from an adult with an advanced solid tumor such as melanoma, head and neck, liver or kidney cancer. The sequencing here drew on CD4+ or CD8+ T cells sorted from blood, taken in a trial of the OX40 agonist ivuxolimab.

The CDR3, as DNA: TGTGCCAGCAGCTTGTACAGTACCTACGAGCAGTACTTC. Amino acid sequence: CASSLYSTYEQYF. The chain has TRBV5-4 and TRBJ2-7; D gene ambiguous. The CDR3 totals 13 residues. Per germline, CDR1 SGHNT and CDR2 YYREEE (reference sequence). The V end was cut by 1 base, the J end by 2 bases, with 7 bases between.